The 2 T cell receptor beta chains below were found in one sample sequenced in a study of blood T cell repertoires in COVID-19. The table came from immunoSEQ multiplex PCR; TCRdb's copy has only in-frame clones and leaves some out. In the table there are 44,000 or so clones, roughly 80% of which are singletons. The material sequenced was peripheral blood. The source is a man aged 45-60 years with active COVID-19.

The gene calls are TRBV19 and TRBJ2-6; 10 positions agree with TRBD1. The CDR3 sequence is 17 residues long. Germline V gene data show CDR1 as LNHDA and CDR2 as SQIVND (reference sequence). The V gene end was trimmed by 1 base and the J gene end by 2 bases; junction bases not matched to a gene: 2. The CDR3 loop reads CASSIGQGATGANVLTF. CDR3 DNA: TGTGCCAGTAGTATAGGACAGGGGGCTACTGGGGCCAACGTCCTGACTTTC.

This clone was seen just once. The gene calls are TRBV5-1 and TRBJ2-7; D possibly corresponds to TRBD1 (5 bases). Looked up from germline, CDR1 is SGHRS and CDR2 is YFSETQ. There are 14 residues in the CDR3. Trimming removed 2 bases from V and 3 bases from J, with 12 bases in between. This chain's CDR3 is CASSLTPGLYEQYF. CDR3 coding DNA: TGCGCCAGCAGCTTAACGCCAGGGCTCTACGAGCAGTACTTC.